The clone carrying this T cell receptor beta chain was seen more than once but under ten times. The antigen is not known. This CDR3 region has 18 residues. Trimming took 6 bases from V and 4 from J; bases not matched to a gene: 20. Per germline, CDR1 SQVTM and CDR2 ANQGSEA. Expressed TCRB transcripts were sequenced because the isolated RNA had all been reverse transcribed beforehand. Assay used: immunoSEQ multiplex PCR; TCRdb lists only in-frame clones, some missing. Of about 200,000 clones in the sample, around 9.9% were seen once. This specimen comes from a study of beta chain features in type 1 diabetes. Whole-study context: The patients were much like the healthy donors in age, gender and cell yields. The samples had about 110,000,000 sorted cells examined in all.

The study's findings and limits: Any HLA type influence on TCRB rearrangement was left unresolved here.

Isolation of CD4+ naive, central memory, regulatory and stem cell-like memory cells was achieved by sorting via CD45RO/CCR7/CD25/CD127/CD95/CD27. The sample comprised central memory CD4+ T cells from blood. This sequence was found in a man aged 18 to 30 in good health. The J gene is TRBJ2-5, the V gene TRBV29-1; 10 bases match TRBD2. CDR3 in amino acids: CSVERGLAGERRRETQYF. For the CDR3, the DNA is TGCAGCGTGGAGAGGGGGCTAGCGGGAGAAAGGAGGCGAGAGACCCAGTACTTC.